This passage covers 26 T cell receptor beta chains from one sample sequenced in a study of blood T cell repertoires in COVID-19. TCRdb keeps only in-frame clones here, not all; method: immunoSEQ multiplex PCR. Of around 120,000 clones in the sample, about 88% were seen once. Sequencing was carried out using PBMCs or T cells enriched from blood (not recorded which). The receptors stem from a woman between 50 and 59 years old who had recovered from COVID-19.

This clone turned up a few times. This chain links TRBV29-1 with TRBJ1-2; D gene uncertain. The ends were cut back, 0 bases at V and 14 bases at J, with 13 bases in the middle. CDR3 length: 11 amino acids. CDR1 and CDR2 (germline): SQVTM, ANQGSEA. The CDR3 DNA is TGCAGCGTTGAAGAATCGAGGGTTAGAACCTTC. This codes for CSVEESRVRTF.

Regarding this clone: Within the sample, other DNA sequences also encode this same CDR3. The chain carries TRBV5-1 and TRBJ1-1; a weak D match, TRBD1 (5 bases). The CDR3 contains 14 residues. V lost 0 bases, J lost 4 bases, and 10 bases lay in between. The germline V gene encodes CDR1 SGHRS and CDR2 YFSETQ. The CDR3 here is CASSLAGSGTEAFF. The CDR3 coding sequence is TGCGCCAGCAGCTTGGCAGGGTCGGGCACTGAAGCTTTCTTT.

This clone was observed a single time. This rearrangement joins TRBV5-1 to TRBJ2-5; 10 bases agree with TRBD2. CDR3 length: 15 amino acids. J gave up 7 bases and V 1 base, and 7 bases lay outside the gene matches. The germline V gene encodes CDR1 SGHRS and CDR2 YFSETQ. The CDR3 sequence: CASSLSGTSEATQYF. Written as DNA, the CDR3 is TGCGCCAGCAGCTTGTCCGGGACTAGCGAAGCGACCCAGTACTTC.

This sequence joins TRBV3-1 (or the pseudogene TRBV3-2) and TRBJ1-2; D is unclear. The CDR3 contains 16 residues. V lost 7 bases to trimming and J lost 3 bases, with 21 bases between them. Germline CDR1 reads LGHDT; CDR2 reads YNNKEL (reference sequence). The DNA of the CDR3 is TGTGCCAGCACCCCCAGCATCCGAGGGTTGTACTATGGCTACACCTTC. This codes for CASTPSIRGLYYGYTF.

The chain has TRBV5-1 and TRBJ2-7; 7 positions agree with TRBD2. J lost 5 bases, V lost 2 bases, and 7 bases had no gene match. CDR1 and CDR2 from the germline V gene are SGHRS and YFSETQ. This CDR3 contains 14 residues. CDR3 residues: CASSLGEGWNEQYF. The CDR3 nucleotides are TGCGCCAGCAGCTTAGGGGAGGGTTGGAACGAGCAGTACTTC.

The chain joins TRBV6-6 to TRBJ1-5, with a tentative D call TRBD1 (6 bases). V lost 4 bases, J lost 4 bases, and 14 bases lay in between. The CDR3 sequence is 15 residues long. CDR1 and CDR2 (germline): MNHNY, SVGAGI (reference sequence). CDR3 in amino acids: CASSSIQGANQPQHF. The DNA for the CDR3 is TGTGCCAGCAGTTCTATACAGGGAGCGAATCAGCCCCAGCATTTT.

The CDR3 bases are TGCGCCAGCAGTTCCTTTGGGGACACGGGAGAGACCCAGTACTTC. It yields the protein CASSSFGDTGETQYF. The chain combines TRBV5-1 with TRBJ2-5; possibly TRBD1 for D (6 bases). Trimming shortened V by 5 bases and J by 4 bases, and 18 bases separated the two germline ends. Germline V gene lookup returns CDR1 SGHRS and CDR2 YFSETQ. The CDR3 sequence is 15 residues long. Looking up the rest from reference TRBV5-1 and TRBJ2-5 gives the full variable domain: KAGVTQTPRYLIKTRGQQVTLSCSPISGHRSVSWYQQTPGQGLQFLFEYFSETQRNKGNFPGRFSGRQFSNSRSEMNVSTLELGDSALYLCASSSFGDTGETQYFGPGTRLLVL.

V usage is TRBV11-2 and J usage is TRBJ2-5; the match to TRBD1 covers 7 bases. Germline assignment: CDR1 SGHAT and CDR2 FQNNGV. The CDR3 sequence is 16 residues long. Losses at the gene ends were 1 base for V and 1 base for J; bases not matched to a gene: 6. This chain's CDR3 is CASSLVVRGIQETQYF. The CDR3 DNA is TGTGCCAGCAGCTTAGTGGTCAGGGGGATCCAAGAGACCCAGTACTTC.

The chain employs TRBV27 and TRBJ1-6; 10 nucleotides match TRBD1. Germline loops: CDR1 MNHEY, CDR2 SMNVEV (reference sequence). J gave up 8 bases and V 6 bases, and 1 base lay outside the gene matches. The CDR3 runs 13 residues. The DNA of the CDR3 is TGTGCCAGCAGAGGGACAGGGGATTCACCCCTCCACTTT. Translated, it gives CASRGTGDSPLHF.

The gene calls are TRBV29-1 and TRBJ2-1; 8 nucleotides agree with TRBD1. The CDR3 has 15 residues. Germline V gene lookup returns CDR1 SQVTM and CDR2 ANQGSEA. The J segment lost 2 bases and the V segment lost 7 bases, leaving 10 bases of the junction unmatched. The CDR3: CSGGVGQGPYNEQFF. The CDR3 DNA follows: TGCAGCGGGGGGGTAGGACAGGGCCCCTACAATGAGCAGTTCTTC.

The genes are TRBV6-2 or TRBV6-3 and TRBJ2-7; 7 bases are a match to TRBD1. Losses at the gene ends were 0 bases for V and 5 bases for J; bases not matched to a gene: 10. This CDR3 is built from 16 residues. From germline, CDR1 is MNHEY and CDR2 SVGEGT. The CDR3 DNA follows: TGTGCCAGCAGTTACTCCCTCGACAGGGTAAACAACGAGCAGTACTTC. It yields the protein CASSYSLDRVNNEQYF.

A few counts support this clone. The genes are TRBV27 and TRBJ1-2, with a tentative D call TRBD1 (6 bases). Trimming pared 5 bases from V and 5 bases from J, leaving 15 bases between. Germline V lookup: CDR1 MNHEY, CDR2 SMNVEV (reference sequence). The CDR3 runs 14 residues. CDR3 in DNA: TGTGCCAGCAGTCTCGAAAGGGGGAGTTATGGCTACACCTTC. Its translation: CASSLERGSYGYTF.

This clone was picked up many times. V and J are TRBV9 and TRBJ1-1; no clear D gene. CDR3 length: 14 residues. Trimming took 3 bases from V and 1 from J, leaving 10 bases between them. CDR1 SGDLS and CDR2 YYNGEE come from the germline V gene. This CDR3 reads CASSAGDTNTEAFF. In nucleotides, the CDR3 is TGTGCCAGCAGCGCAGGCGACACGAACACTGAAGCTTTCTTT.

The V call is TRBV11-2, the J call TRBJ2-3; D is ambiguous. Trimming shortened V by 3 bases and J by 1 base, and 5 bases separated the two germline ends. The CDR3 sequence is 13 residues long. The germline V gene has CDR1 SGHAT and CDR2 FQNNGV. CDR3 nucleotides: TGTGCCAGCAGCTTCTCTGGCACAGATACGCAGTATTTT. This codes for CASSFSGTDTQYF. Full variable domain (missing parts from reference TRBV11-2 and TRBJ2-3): EAGVAQSPRYKIIEKRQSVAFWCNPISGHATLYWYQQILGQGPKLLIQFQNNGVVDDSQLPKDRFSAERLKGVDSTLKIQPAKLEDSAVYLCASSFSGTDTQYFGPGTRLTVL.

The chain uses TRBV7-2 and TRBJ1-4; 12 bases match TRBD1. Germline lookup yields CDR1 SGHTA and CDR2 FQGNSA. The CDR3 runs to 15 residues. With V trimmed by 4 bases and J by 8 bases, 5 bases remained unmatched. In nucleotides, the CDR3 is TGTGCCAGCAGCTCCGGGACAGGGGGCGAGGAAAAACTGTTTTTT. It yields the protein CASSSGTGGEEKLFF.

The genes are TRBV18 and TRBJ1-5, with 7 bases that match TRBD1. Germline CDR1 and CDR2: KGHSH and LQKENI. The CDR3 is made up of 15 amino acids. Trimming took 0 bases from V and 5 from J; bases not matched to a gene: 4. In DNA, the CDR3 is TGTGCCAGCTCACCACCAGGGGGCGCAGATCAGCCCCAGCATTTT. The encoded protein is CASSPPGGADQPQHF. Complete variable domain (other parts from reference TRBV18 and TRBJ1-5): NAGVMQNPRHLVRRRGQEARLRCSPMKGHSHVYWYRQLPEEGLKFMVYLQKENIIDESGMPKERFSAEFPKEGPSILRIQQVVRGDSAAYFCASSPPGGADQPQHFGDGTRLSIL.

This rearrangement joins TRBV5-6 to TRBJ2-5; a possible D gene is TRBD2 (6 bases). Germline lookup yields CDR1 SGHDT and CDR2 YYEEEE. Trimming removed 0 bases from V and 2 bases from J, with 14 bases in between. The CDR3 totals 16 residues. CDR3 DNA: TGTGCCAGCAGCTTGGACACTAGCAGAAGGCAAGAGACCCAGTACTTC. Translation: CASSLDTSRRQETQYF. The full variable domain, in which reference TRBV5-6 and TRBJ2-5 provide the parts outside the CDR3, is DAGVTQSPTHLIKTRGQQVTLRCSPKSGHDTVSWYQQALGQGPQFIFQYYEEEERQRGNFPDRFSGHQFPNYSSELNVNALLLGDSALYLCASSLDTSRRQETQYFGPGTRLLVL.

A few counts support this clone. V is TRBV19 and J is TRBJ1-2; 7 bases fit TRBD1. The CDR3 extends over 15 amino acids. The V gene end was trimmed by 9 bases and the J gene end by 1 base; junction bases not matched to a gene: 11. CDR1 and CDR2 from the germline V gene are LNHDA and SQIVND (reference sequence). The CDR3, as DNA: TGTGCCAGCTCCAGCTTGGGGACAGATAACTATGGCTACACCTTC. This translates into CASSSLGTDNYGYTF.

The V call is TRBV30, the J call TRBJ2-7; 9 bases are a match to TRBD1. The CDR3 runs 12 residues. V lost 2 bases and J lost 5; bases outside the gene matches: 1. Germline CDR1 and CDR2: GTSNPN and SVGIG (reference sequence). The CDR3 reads CAWSRDRDEQYF. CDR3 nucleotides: TGTGCCTGGAGTCGGGACAGGGACGAGCAGTACTTC.

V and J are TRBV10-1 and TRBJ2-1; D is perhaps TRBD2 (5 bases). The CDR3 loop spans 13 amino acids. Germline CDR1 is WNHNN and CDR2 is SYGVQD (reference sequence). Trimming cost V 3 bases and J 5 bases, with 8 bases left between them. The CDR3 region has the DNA TGCGCCAGCAGTGATTGGAGGAACAATGAGCAGTTCTTC. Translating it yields CASSDWRNNEQFF.

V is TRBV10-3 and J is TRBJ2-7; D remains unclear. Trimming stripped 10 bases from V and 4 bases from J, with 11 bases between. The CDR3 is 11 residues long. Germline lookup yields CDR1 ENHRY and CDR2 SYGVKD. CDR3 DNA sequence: TGTGCCACAGCAAGCGTTTACGAGCAGTACTTC. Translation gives CATASVYEQYF.

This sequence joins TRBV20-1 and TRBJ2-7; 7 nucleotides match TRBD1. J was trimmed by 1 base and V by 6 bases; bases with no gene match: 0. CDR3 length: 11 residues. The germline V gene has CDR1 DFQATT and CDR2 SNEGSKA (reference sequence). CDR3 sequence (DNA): TGCAGTGCGGGACAGTCCTACGAGCAGTACTTC. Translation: CSAGQSYEQYF.

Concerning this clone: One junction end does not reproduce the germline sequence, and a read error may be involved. CDR3 sequence: CGSGQGYQETQYF. The CDR3 DNA follows: TGCGGGTCGGGACAGGGGTACCAAGAGACCCAGTACTTC. The chain employs TRBV13 and TRBJ2-5; 10 bases agree with TRBD1. The CDR3 totals 13 residues. Germline lookup yields CDR1 PRHDT and CDR2 FYEKMQ (reference sequence).

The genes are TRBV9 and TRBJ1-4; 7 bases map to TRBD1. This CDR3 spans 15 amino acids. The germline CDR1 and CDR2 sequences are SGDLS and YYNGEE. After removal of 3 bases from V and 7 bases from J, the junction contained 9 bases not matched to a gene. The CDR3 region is CASSAAGGLGEKLFF. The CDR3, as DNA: TGTGCCAGCAGCGCGGCAGGGGGGCTCGGTGAAAAACTGTTTTTT.

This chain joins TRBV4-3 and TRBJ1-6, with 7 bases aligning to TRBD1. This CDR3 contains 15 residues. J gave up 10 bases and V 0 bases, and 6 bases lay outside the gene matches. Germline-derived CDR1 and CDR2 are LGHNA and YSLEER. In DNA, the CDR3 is TGCGCCAGCAGCCAAGAGGACAGGATTGGATCACCCCTCCACTTT. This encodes CASSQEDRIGSPLHF.

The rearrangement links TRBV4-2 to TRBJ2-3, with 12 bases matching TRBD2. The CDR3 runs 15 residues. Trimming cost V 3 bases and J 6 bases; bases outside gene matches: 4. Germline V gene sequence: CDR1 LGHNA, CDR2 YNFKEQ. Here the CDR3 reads CASSHPSGGADTQYF. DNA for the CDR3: TGTGCCAGCAGCCACCCTAGCGGGGGGGCCGATACGCAGTATTTT.